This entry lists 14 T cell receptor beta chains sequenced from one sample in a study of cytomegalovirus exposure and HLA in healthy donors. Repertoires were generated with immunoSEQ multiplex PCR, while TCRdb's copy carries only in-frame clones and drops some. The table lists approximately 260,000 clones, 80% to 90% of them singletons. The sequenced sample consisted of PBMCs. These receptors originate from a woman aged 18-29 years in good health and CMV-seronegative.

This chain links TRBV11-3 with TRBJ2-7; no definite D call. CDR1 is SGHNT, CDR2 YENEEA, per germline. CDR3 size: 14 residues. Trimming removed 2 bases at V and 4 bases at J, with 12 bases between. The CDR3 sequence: CASSLSDGRYEQYF. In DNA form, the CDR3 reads TGTGCCAGCAGCTTAAGCGACGGTAGGTACGAGCAGTACTTC.

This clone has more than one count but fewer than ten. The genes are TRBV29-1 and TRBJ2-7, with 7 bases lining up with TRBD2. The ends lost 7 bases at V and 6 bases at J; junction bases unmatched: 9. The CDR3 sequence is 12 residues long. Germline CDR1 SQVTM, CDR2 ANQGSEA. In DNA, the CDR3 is TGCAGCGGCGCCTATGGCGGGGGCGAGCAGTACTTC. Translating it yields CSGAYGGGEQYF.

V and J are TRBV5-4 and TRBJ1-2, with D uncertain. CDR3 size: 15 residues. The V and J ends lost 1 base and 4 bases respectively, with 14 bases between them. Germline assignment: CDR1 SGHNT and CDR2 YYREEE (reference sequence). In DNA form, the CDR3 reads TGTGCCAGCAGCTTGTCGGCGGGAGAACGCTATGGCTACACCTTC. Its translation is CASSLSAGERYGYTF.

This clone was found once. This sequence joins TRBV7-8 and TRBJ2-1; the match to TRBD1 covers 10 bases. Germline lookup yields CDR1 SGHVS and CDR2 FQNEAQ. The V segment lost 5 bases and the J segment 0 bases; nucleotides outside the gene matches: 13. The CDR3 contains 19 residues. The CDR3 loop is CASSVDTGTGVSSYNEQFF. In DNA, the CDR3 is TGTGCCAGCAGCGTAGACACCGGGACAGGGGTAAGCTCCTACAATGAGCAGTTCTTC.

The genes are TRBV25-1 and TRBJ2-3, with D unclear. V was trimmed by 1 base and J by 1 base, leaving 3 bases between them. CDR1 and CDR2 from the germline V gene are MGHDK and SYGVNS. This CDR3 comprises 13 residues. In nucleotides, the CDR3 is TGTGCCAGCAGTGAATCGGGCACAGATACGCAGTATTTT. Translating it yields CASSESGTDTQYF.

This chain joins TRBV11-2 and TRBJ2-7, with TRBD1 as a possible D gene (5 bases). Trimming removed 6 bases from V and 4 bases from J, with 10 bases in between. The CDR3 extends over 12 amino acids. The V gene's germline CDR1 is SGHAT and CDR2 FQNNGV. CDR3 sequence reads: CASSYQGYEQYF. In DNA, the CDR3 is TGTGCCAGCAGTTATCAGGGTTACGAGCAGTACTTC.

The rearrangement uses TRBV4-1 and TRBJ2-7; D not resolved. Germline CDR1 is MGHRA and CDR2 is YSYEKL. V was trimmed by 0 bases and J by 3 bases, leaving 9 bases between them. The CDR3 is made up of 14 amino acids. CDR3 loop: CASSQDTPGYEQYF. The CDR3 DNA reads TGCGCCAGCAGCCAAGATACCCCGGGCTACGAGCAGTACTTC.

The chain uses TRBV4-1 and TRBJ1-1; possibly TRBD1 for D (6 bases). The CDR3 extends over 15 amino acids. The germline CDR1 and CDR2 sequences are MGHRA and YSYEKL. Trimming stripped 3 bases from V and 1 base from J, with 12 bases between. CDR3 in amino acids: CASSHPGHKNTEAFF. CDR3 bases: TGCGCCAGCAGCCACCCGGGACACAAGAACACTGAAGCTTTCTTT.

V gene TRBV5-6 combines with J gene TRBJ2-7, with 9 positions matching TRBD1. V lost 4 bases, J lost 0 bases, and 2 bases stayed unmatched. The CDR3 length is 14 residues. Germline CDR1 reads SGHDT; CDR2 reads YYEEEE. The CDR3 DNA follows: TGTGCCAGCAGCGGGGGACAGGGCTCCTACGAGCAGTACTTC. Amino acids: CASSGGQGSYEQYF.

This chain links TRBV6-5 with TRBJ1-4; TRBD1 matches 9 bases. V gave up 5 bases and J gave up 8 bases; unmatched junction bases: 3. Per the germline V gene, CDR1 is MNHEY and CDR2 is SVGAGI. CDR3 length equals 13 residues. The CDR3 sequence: CASSDRGGEKLFF. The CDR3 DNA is TGTGCCAGCAGTGACAGGGGGGGGGAAAAACTGTTTTTT.

CDR3 residues: CASSHTTGDYNSPLHF. For the CDR3, the DNA is TGCGCCAGCAGCCACACGACAGGGGACTATAATTCACCCCTCCACTTT. The genes are TRBV4-3 and TRBJ1-6, with 8 bases lining up with TRBD1. Germline CDR1 and CDR2: LGHNA and YSLEER. The CDR3 sequence is 16 residues long. Unmatched junction bases numbered 4, after V lost 3 bases and J lost 3 bases.

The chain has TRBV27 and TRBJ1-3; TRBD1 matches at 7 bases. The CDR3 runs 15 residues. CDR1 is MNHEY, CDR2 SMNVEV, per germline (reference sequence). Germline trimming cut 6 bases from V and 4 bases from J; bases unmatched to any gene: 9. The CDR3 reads CASSLQGDRGNTIYF. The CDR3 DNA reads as TGTGCCAGCAGCCTTCAGGGGGATAGAGGAAACACCATATATTTT.

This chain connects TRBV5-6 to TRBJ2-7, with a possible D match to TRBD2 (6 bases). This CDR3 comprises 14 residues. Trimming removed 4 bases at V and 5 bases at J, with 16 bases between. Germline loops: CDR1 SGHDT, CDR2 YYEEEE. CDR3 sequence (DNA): TGTGCCAGCAGCGCCTCCGGGACTTCCCACGAGCAGTACTTC. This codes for CASSASGTSHEQYF.

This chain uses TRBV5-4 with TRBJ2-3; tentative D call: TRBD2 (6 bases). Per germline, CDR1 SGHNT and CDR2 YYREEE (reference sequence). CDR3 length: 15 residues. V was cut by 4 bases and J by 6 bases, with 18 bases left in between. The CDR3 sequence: CASSLPGGAGDTQYF. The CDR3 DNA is TGTGCCAGCAGCCTTCCCGGAGGGGCGGGGGATACGCAGTATTTT.